This is a list of T cell receptor beta chains from one sample in a study of read filtering for tumor transcriptome and immune sequencing. Each CDR3 protein is one row after TCRdb ran MiXCR on the reads. This sample carries approximately 150,000 distinct CDR3 sequences, roughly an eighth of them seen once, and the ten largest clones take about 7.7%. Input material: a population of CD138-negative cells sorted from bone marrow. The receptors derive from a donor at least 40 years old with multiple myeloma. The CDR3 runs from the conserved cysteine through the conserved F or W. Fields, in order: V gene, D gene, clone size, J gene, CDR3 protein, CDR3 DNA. A D gene is named only where the DNA matches it firmly. Expanded clones get a size class; other rows say once, few or many, or leave the size out.

V: TRBV12-3/TRBV12-4; D: -; size: few; J: TRBJ2-7; CDR3: CASRPGRLTYEQYF; DNA: TGTGCCAGCAGGCCGGGACGCCTGACCTACGAGCAGTACTTC
V: TRBV25-1; D: TRBD1; size: many; J: TRBJ2-4; CDR3: CASSEPGTGGSKNIQYF; DNA: TGTGCCAGCAGTGAACCCGGGACAGGGGGCTCCAAAAACATTCAGTACTTC
V: TRBV7-3; D: TRBD1; size: many; J: TRBJ2-2; CDR3: CASSATGTGPGRAGELFF; DNA: TGTGCCAGCAGCGCCACCGGGACAGGACCCGGGCGTGCCGGGGAGCTGTTTTTT
V: TRBV30; D: -; size: many; J: TRBJ1-1; CDR3: CAWSGQSNTEAFF; DNA: TGTGCCTGGAGTGGGCAATCGAACACTGAAGCTTTCTTT
V: TRBV7-3; D: TRBD1; size: many; J: TRBJ2-5; CDR3: CASSRTGRETQYF; DNA: TGTGCCAGCAGCCGGACAGGGCGGGAGACCCAGTACTTC
V: TRBV6-5; D: -; size: many; J: TRBJ2-7; CDR3: CASSYSPGAGEQYF; DNA: TGTGCCAGCAGTTACTCCCCGGGGGCGGGTGAGCAGTACTTC
V: TRBV20-1; D: -; size: -; J: TRBJ2-3; CDR3: CSATGATDTQYF; DNA: TGCAGTGCTACCGGGGCCACAGATACGCAGTATTTT
V: TRBV5-4; D: TRBD1; size: many; J: TRBJ1-1; CDR3: CASSLGGQGIFGTEAFF; DNA: TGTGCCAGCAGCCTGGGAGGACAGGGGATTTTTGGGACTGAAGCTTTCTTT
V: TRBV11-1; D: -; size: many; J: TRBJ1-1; CDR3: CASSPWTPNEAFF; DNA: TGTGCCAGCAGCCCCTGGACACCTAATGAAGCTTTCTTT
V: TRBV20-1; D: -; size: many; J: TRBJ2-7; CDR3: CSARGGLSSYEQYF; DNA: TGCAGTGCTAGAGGGGGACTGAGCTCCTACGAGCAGTACTTC
V: TRBV20-1; D: -; size: many; J: TRBJ2-3; CDR3: CSASGPTDTQYF; DNA: TGCAGTGCTAGCGGACCGACAGATACGCAGTATTTT
V: TRBV30; D: -; size: many; J: TRBJ2-1; CDR3: CAWSEGASEQFF; DNA: TGTGCCTGGAGTGAAGGGGCGTCTGAGCAGTTCTTC
V: TRBV12-3/TRBV12-4; D: -; size: many; J: TRBJ1-5; CDR3: CASSFRADYSNQPQHF; DNA: TGTGCCAGCAGTTTTCGGGCAGATTATAGCAATCAGCCCCAGCATTTT
V: TRBV6-2/TRBV6-3; D: TRBD2; size: many; J: TRBJ2-1; CDR3: CASSLLAGISSYNEQFF; DNA: TGTGCCAGCAGCCTACTAGCGGGGATTAGCTCCTACAATGAGCAGTTCTTC
V: TRBV6-6; D: TRBD1; size: many; J: TRBJ1-5; CDR3: CASGQGDQPQHF; DNA: TGTGCCAGCGGACAGGGGGATCAGCCCCAGCATTTT
V: TRBV7-9; D: TRBD1; size: -; J: TRBJ1-1; CDR3: CASSLWTGATEAFF; DNA: TGTGCCAGCAGCTTATGGACAGGGGCCACTGAAGCTTTCTTT
V: TRBV29-1; D: TRBD2; size: many; J: TRBJ2-3; CDR3: CSVEGGRESLADTQYF; DNA: TGCAGCGTTGAAGGCGGGAGAGAGAGTTTAGCAGATACGCAGTATTTT
V: TRBV20-1; D: TRBD2; size: many; J: TRBJ2-3; CDR3: CSARNSGRSDTQYF; DNA: TGCAGTGCTAGGAATAGCGGGAGATCCGATACGCAGTATTTT
V: TRBV29-1; D: TRBD1; size: many; J: TRBJ1-1; CDR3: CSVRGPTEAFF; DNA: TGCAGCGTCAGGGGGCCCACTGAAGCTTTCTTT
V: TRBV29-1; D: -; size: many; J: TRBJ2-5; CDR3: CSVAGTAQETQYF; DNA: TGCAGCGTCGCCGGGACGGCCCAAGAGACCCAGTACTTC
V: TRBV7-2; D: -; size: -; J: TRBJ1-1; CDR3: CASRPREGYTEAFF; DNA: TGTGCCAGCAGGCCTAGAGAGGGATACACTGAAGCTTTCTTT
V: TRBV5-1; D: -; size: many; J: TRBJ2-1; CDR3: CASSFGGLRVYNEQFF; DNA: TGCGCCAGCAGCTTTGGGGGGCTCCGGGTGTACAATGAGCAGTTCTTC
V: TRBV7-2; D: TRBD2; size: -; J: TRBJ2-3; CDR3: CASSFLLAGVVTDTQYF; DNA: TGTGCCAGCAGCTTCCTTCTAGCGGGAGTAGTCACAGATACGCAGTATTTT
V: TRBV11-2; D: -; size: many; J: TRBJ2-4; CDR3: CASSLLGWSKNIQYF; DNA: TGTGCCAGCAGCTTACTGGGTTGGTCCAAAAACATTCAGTACTTC
V: TRBV11-2; D: -; size: -; J: TRBJ2-1; CDR3: CASSLRPGSGERRNEQFF; DNA: TGTGCCAGCAGCTTAAGACCCGGTTCGGGGGAGAGACGGAATGAGCAGTTCTTC
V: TRBV27; D: -; size: -; J: TRBJ1-5; CDR3: CASREQGKTLGNQPQQF; DNA: TGTGCCAGCAGAGAACAGGGAAAAACTCTAGGCAATCAGCCCCAGCAATTT
V: TRBV24-1; D: -; size: many; J: TRBJ2-1; CDR3: CATSRGGNEQFF; DNA: TGTGCCACCAGCAGGGGGGGCAATGAGCAGTTCTTC
V: TRBV29-1; D: -; size: many; J: TRBJ1-1; CDR3: CSVTGTPREAFF; DNA: TGCAGCGTTACCGGGACACCACGTGAAGCTTTCTTT
V: TRBV5-4; D: -; size: few; J: TRBJ2-7; CDR3: CASSGESGARNEQYF; DNA: TGTGCCAGCAGCGGGGAATCAGGGGCGAGGAACGAGCAGTACTTC
V: TRBV15; D: TRBD2; size: few; J: TRBJ2-7; CDR3: CATRTSASYEQYF; DNA: TGTGCCACCAGAACTAGCGCGTCCTACGAGCAGTACTTC
V: TRBV5-1; D: TRBD2; size: -; J: TRBJ2-7; CDR3: CASSGREGRIEQYF; DNA: TGCGCCAGCAGCGGGAGGGAGGGACGTATCGAGCAGTACTTC
V: TRBV15; D: -; size: many; J: TRBJ2-2; CDR3: CATSGVGTGELFF; DNA: TGTGCCACCAGCGGCGTGGGGACCGGGGAGCTGTTTTTT
V: TRBV9; D: TRBD1; size: many; J: TRBJ2-1; CDR3: CASSVGRDRSYNEQFF; DNA: TGTGCCAGCAGCGTCGGCCGGGACAGGAGTTACAATGAGCAGTTCTTC
V: TRBV11-2; D: -; size: many; J: TRBJ2-1; CDR3: CASSFNEQFF; DNA: TGTGCCAGCAGCTTCAATGAGCAGTTCTTC
V: TRBV19; D: -; size: many; J: TRBJ2-1; CDR3: CASSIMDEQFF; DNA: TGTGCCAGTAGTATTATGGATGAGCAGTTCTTC
V: TRBV29-1; D: -; size: many; J: TRBJ2-1; CDR3: CSFHIHGEQFF; DNA: TGCAGCTTCCATATTCACGGTGAGCAGTTCTTC
V: TRBV6-6; D: TRBD1; size: many; J: TRBJ1-4; CDR3: CASSRQGGKLFF; DNA: TGTGCCAGCAGTAGACAGGGAGGAAAACTGTTTTTT
V: TRBV5-1; D: TRBD2; size: many; J: TRBJ2-5; CDR3: CASSLATSQQETQYF; DNA: TGCGCCAGCAGCTTGGCGACTAGCCAGCAAGAGACCCAGTACTTC
V: TRBV20-1; D: TRBD1; size: many; J: TRBJ2-1; CDR3: CSARGDRGRNEQFF; DNA: TGCAGTGCTAGGGGGGACAGGGGGCGTAATGAGCAGTTCTTC
V: TRBV5-1; D: TRBD2; size: many; J: TRBJ2-2; CDR3: CASRRGLGNTGELFF; DNA: TGCGCCAGCAGAAGGGGACTAGGGAACACCGGGGAGCTGTTTTTT
V: TRBV20-1; D: -; size: many; J: TRBJ1-5; CDR3: CSARDIGDRNQPQHF; DNA: TGCAGTGCTAGAGATATCGGGGATCGGAATCAGCCCCAGCATTTT
V: TRBV6-2/TRBV6-3; D: -; size: many; J: TRBJ2-7; CDR3: CASSPLAGRYEQYF; DNA: TGTGCCAGCAGCCCTCTCGCGGGCCGCTACGAGCAGTACTTC
V: TRBV10-3; D: -; size: -; J: TRBJ2-1; CDR3: CAVTGTYNEQFF; DNA: TGTGCCGTAACCGGGACGTACAATGAGCAGTTCTTC
V: TRBV4-3; D: -; size: many; J: TRBJ2-1; CDR3: CASSQERRNEQFF; DNA: TGCGCCAGCAGCCAAGAAAGGCGAAATGAGCAGTTCTTC
V: TRBV10-3; D: TRBD2; size: many; J: TRBJ2-1; CDR3: CAITSKGLGDNEQFF; DNA: TGTGCCATCACCTCAAAGGGACTAGGTGACAATGAGCAGTTCTTC